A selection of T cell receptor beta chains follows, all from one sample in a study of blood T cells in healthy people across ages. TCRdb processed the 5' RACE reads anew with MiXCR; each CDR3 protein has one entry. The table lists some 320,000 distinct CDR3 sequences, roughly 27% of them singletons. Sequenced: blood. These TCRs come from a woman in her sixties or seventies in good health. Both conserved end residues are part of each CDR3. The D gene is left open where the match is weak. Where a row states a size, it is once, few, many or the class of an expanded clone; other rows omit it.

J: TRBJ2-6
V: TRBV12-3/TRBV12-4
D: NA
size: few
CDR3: CASRFSSGANVLTF
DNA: TGTGCCAGCAGATTTTCCTCTGGGGCCAACGTCCTGACTTTC

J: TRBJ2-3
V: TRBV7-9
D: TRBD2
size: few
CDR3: CASGMGLAGVGDTQYF
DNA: TGTGCCAGCGGCATGGGACTAGCGGGAGTCGGAGATACGCAGTATTTT

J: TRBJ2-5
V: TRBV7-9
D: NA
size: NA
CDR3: CTSSPPLLGQETQYF
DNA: TGTACCAGCAGCCCCCCGCTACTAGGGCAAGAGACCCAGTACTTC

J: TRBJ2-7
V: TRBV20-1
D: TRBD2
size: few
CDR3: CSASTSGRTYEQYF
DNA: TGCAGTGCTAGTACTAGCGGGAGGACATACGAGCAGTACTTC

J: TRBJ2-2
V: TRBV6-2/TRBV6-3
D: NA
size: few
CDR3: CASSPFPGELFF
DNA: TGTGCCAGCAGCCCCTTCCCCGGGGAGCTGTTTTTT

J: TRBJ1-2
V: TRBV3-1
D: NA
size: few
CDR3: CASSQSLGGYGYTF
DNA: TGTGCCAGCAGCCAGAGCCTGGGCGGCTATGGCTACACCTTC

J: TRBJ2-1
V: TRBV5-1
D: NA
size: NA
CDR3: CASRRAQGGYNEQFF
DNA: TGCGCCAGCAGAAGGGCACAGGGAGGGTACAATGAGCAGTTCTTC

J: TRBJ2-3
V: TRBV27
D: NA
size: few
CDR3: CASSRSAGGGSSDTQYF
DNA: TGTGCCAGCAGCCGCTCCGCTGGGGGCGGGAGTTCAGATACGCAGTATTTT

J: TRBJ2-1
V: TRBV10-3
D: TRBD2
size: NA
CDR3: CAISESAPSGSVGNEQFF
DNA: TGTGCCATCAGTGAGTCTGCGCCTAGCGGGAGTGTAGGCAATGAGCAGTTCTTC

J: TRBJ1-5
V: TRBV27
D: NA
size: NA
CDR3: CASSLWEDQPQHF
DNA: TGTGCCAGCAGTTTGTGGGAGGATCAGCCCCAGCATTTT

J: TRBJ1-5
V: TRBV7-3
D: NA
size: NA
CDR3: CASSLDSYSNQPQHF
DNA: TGTGCCAGCAGCTTGGACAGTTATAGCAATCAGCCCCAGCATTTT

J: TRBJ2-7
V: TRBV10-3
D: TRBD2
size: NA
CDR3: CAISSPSGNSAYEQYF
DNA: TGTGCCATCAGCAGTCCTAGCGGGAACAGCGCCTACGAGCAGTACTTC

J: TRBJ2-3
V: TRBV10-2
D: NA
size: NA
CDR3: CASSETRTDTQYF
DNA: TGCGCCAGCAGTGAGACCAGGACAGATACGCAGTATTTT

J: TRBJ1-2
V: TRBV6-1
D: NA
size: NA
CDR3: CASSTLRGQGGLTHGYTF
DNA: TGTGCCAGCAGTACCCTACGGGGTCAGGGAGGCCTTACGCATGGCTACACCTTC

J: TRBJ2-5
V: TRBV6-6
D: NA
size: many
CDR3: CASSYSGETQYF
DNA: TGTGCCAGCAGTTACTCGGGCGAGACCCAGTACTTC

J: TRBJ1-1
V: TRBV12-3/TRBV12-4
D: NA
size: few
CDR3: CASRMDGGGEAFF
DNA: TGTGCCAGCAGAATGGACGGAGGCGGTGAAGCTTTCTTT

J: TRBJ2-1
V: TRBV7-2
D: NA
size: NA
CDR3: CASSPGPRQYNEQFF
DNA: TGTGCCAGCAGCCCGGGACCGAGACAGTACAATGAGCAGTTCTTC

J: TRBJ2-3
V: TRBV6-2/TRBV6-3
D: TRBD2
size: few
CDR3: CASSWTSRNTQYF
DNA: TGTGCCAGCAGTTGGACTAGCAGGAATACGCAGTATTTT

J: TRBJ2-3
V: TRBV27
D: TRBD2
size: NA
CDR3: CASSLSIPSGRGDTQYF
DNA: TGTGCCAGCAGTTTATCGATTCCTAGCGGGAGAGGAGATACGCAGTATTTT

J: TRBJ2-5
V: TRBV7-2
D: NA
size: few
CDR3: CASSLRRPQETQYF
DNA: TGTGCCAGCAGCTTACGGCGGCCCCAAGAGACCCAGTACTTC

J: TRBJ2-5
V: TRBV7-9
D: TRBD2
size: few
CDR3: CASSSGLAARNSETQYF
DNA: TGTGCCAGCAGCTCGGGACTAGCGGCCAGGAACTCAGAGACCCAGTACTTC

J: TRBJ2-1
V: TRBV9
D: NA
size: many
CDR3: CASSVAGQSYNEQFF
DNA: TGTGCCAGCAGCGTAGCTGGACAGTCCTACAATGAGCAGTTCTTC

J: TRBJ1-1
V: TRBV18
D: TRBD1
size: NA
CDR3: CASSPTGGGTEAFF
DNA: TGTGCCAGCTCTCCCACAGGGGGTGGCACTGAAGCTTTCTTT

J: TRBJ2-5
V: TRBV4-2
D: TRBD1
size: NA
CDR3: CASSQGQGTTETQYF
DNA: TGTGCCAGCAGCCAAGGACAGGGAACGACGGAGACCCAGTACTTC

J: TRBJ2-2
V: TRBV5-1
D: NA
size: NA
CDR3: CASSLSQRDTGELFF
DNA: TGCGCCAGCAGCTTATCACAGAGGGACACCGGGGAGCTGTTTTTT

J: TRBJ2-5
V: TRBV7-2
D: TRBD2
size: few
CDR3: CASSPGLAGTVEFF
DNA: TGTGCCAGCAGCCCGGGACTAGCGGGAACCGTTGAGTTCTTC

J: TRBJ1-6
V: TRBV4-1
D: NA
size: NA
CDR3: CASSQVLDMLNSPLHF
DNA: TGCGCCAGCAGCCAAGTACTGGACATGCTTAATTCACCCCTCCACTTT

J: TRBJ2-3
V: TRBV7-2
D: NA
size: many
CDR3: CASSSSSDTQYF
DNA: TGTGCCAGCAGCTCCTCATCAGATACGCAGTATTTT

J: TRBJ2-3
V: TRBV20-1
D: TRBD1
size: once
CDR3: CSARDGDRGNTDTQYF
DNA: TGCAGTGCTAGAGATGGGGACAGGGGGAACACAGATACGCAGTATTTT

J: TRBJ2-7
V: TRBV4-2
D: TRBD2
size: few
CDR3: CASSPSAGAWYEQYF
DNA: TGTGCCAGCAGCCCTTCGGCGGGAGCTTGGTACGAGCAGTACTTC

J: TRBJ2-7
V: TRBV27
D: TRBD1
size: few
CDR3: CASRGQGGRSSYEQYF
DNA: TGTGCCAGCCGGGGACAGGGAGGCCGGAGCTCCTACGAGCAGTACTTC

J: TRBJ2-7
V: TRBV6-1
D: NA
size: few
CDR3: CASRRGQRDSYEQYF
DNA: TGTGCCAGCAGACGTGGACAGAGGGACTCCTACGAGCAGTACTTC

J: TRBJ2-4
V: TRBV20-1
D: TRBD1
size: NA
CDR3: CSAVGGADIQYF
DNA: TGCAGTGCTGTAGGGGGCGCGGACATTCAGTACTTC

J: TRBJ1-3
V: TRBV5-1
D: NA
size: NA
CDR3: CASSYDSSGNTIYF
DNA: TGCGCCAGCAGCTACGACAGCTCTGGAAACACCATATATTTT

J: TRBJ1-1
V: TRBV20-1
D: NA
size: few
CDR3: CSARETGRGGRNTEAFF
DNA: TGCAGTGCTAGAGAAACGGGGCGCGGGGGTAGAAACACTGAAGCTTTCTTT

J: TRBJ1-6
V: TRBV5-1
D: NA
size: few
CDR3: CASSTGQLYNSPLHF
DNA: TGCGCCAGCAGCACAGGACAGCTCTATAATTCACCCCTCCACTTT

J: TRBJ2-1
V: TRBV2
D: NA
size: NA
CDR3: CASNSYNEQFF
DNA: TGTGCCAGCAATTCCTACAATGAGCAGTTCTTC

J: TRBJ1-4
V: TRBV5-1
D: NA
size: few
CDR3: CASSLADRTTNEKLFF
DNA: TGCGCCAGCAGCTTGGCGGACAGAACAACTAATGAAAAACTGTTTTTT

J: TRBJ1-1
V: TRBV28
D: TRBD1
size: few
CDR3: CASRAGTGVFGAFF
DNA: TGTGCCAGCAGGGCCGGGACAGGGGTCTTTGGAGCTTTCTTT

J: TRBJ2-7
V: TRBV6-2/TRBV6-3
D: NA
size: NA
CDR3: CASTLFSGSGSYEQYF
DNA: TGTGCCAGCACCCTTTTTTCCGGGAGTGGCTCCTACGAGCAGTACTTC

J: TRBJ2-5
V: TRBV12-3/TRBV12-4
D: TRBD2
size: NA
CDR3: CASSGSGTSGIVGETQYF
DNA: TGTGCCAGCAGTGGCTCCGGGACTAGCGGGATAGTCGGGGAGACCCAGTACTTC

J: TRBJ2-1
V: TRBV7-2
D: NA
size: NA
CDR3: CASSPPGLSGPNNEQFF
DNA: TGTGCCAGCAGCCCCCCGGGTCTCAGCGGGCCTAACAATGAGCAGTTCTTC

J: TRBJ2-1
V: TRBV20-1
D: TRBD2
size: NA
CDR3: CSAQAVGLARFDEQFF
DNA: TGCAGTGCCCAGGCGGTGGGACTAGCTAGGTTTGATGAGCAGTTCTTC

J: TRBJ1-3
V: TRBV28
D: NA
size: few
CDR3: CASSWRHISGNTIYF
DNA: TGTGCCAGCAGTTGGAGACACATCTCTGGAAACACCATATATTTT

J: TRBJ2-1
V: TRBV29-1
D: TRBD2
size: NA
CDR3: CSVVRAGGPSYNEQFF
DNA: TGCAGCGTTGTTAGGGCGGGAGGGCCATCCTACAATGAGCAGTTCTTC

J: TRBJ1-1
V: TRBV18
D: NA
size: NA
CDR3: CASSPYRENTEAFF
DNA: TGTGCCAGCTCACCTTACAGAGAGAACACTGAAGCTTTCTTT

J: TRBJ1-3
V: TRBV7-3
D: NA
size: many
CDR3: CASKDNPSGNTIYF
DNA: TGTGCCAGCAAGGACAATCCCTCTGGAAACACCATATATTTT

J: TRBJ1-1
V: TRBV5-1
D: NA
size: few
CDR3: CASSARQNTEAFF
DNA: TGCGCCAGCAGCGCCCGACAGAACACTGAAGCTTTCTTT

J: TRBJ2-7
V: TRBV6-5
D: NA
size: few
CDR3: CASSSKSGSYEQYF
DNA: TGTGCCAGCAGTTCCAAATCCGGGTCCTACGAGCAGTACTTC

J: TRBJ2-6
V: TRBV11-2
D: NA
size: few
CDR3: CASSRPGALNVLTF
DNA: TGTGCCAGCAGCCGGCCAGGGGCGCTTAACGTCCTGACTTTC

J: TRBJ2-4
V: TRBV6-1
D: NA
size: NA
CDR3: CASREGRYIQYF
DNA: TGTGCCAGCAGGGAGGGCCGATACATTCAGTACTTC

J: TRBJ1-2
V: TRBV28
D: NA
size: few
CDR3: CASSLVSGAGGYTF
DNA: TGTGCCAGCAGTTTGGTGAGCGGGGCGGGTGGCTACACCTTC

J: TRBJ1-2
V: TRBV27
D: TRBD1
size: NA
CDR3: CASSLEGQPYGYTF
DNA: TGTGCCAGCAGTTTAGAGGGACAGCCATATGGCTACACCTTC

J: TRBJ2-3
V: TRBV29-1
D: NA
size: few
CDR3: CSVERGPDTQYF
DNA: TGCAGCGTTGAACGGGGCCCAGATACGCAGTATTTT